These 13 T cell receptor beta chains were all obtained from the same sample, sequenced in a study of T cell repertoires in cytomegalovirus infection (dated by TCRdb to the late 2010s). The sequencer was an Illumina HiSeq 1500. TCRdb trimmed the raw reads at Q25, called clones with MiXCR and kept productive beta chains. One record per CDR3 amino acid sequence lists the most common genes and DNA. Counted in this sample were about 300,000 distinct CDR3 sequences; around 9.1% of them appeared once. Of the sample, less than 3% falls within the top ten clones. The specimen sequenced was PBMCs. The receptors shown here come from a human donor in good health (CMV status not recorded). Some clones in this sample may be carry-over from other donors' samples.

At least ten counts were recorded for this clonotype. The rearrangement uses TRBV6-2 or TRBV6-3 and TRBJ2-3; the match to TRBD1 covers 7 bases. This CDR3 is 15 amino acids long. Germline V CDR1 and CDR2: MNHEY, SVGEGT. The J segment lost 1 base and the V segment lost 4 bases, leaving 5 bases of the junction unmatched. CDR3 loop: CASSLRGLGTDTQYF. The CDR3 bases are TGTGCCAGCAGTTTGAGGGGGCTTGGCACAGATACGCAGTATTTT.

The table lists this clonotype with many counts. The chain has TRBV28 and TRBJ1-5, with D unclear. The V gene lost 3 bases and the J gene lost 0 bases, with 6 bases spanning the gap. The CDR3 totals 14 residues. CDR1 MDHEN and CDR2 SYDVKM come from the germline V gene. The CDR3 reads CASSFQNSNQPQHF. The CDR3 DNA follows: TGTGCCAGCAGTTTTCAGAATAGCAATCAGCCCCAGCATTTT.

This clonotype has only a few counts. The rearrangement uses TRBV20-1 and TRBJ2-7, with 8 bases fitting TRBD2. Germline CDR1 is DFQATT and CDR2 is SNEGSKA (reference sequence). This CDR3 region has 13 residues. Trimming took 6 bases from V and 5 from J; bases not matched to a gene: 9. The chain's CDR3 is CSAPGLVVHEQYV. Here the CDR3 DNA reads TGCAGTGCCCCGGGACTAGTGGTCCACGAGCAGTACGTC.

There are many counts of this clonotype. The chain links TRBV19 to TRBJ2-5, with a tentative D call TRBD1 (6 bases). The germline gives CDR1 LNHDA, CDR2 SQIVND (reference sequence). V gave up 5 bases and J gave up 4 bases, with 14 bases separating them. The CDR3 loop spans 14 amino acids. The CDR3 loop reads CASSPGHSGETQYF. CDR3 coding DNA: TGTGCCAGTAGTCCGGGACATTCAGGAGAGACCCAGTACTTC.

This clonotype was seen a few times. This chain connects TRBV20-1 to TRBJ2-1; 11 bases are a match to TRBD2. V was clipped by 6 bases and J by 6 bases; unmatched bases: 10. The V gene's germline CDR1 is DFQATT and CDR2 SNEGSKA (reference sequence). CDR3 length: 15 residues. As DNA, the CDR3 is TGCAGTGCAACCTTAGCGGGGGGGCTGGGCAATGAGCAGTTCTTC. Amino acid sequence: CSATLAGGLGNEQFF.

This clonotype was recorded at least ten times. The CDR3 loop reads CASRRTGLETQYF. CDR3 nucleotide sequence: TGTGCCAGCAGGAGGACAGGTTTAGAGACCCAGTACTTC. J is TRBJ2-5 and V is TRBV6-2 or TRBV6-3, with 7 bases aligning to TRBD1. Trimming at V came to 6 bases and at J to 4 bases, leaving 5 bases not matched to a gene. The length of the CDR3 is 13 residues. Per the germline V gene, CDR1 is MNHEY and CDR2 is SVGEGT.

This clonotype occurred many times. The rearrangement joins TRBV7-2 to TRBJ2-2; 9 bases fit TRBD1. The ends lost 10 bases at V and 5 bases at J; junction bases unmatched: 8. Germline V lookup: CDR1 SGHTA, CDR2 FQGNSA. CDR3 length: 14 amino acids. DNA of the CDR3: TGTGCCACCCAAAAGACAGGGGGAACCGGGGAGCTGTTTTTT. The encoded protein is CATQKTGGTGELFF.

This chain links TRBV20-1 with TRBJ2-1; no clear D. The germline V and J ends were trimmed by 2 bases and 7 bases, with 3 bases remaining between them. This CDR3 contains 10 residues. CDR1 DFQATT and CDR2 SNEGSKA come from the germline V gene (reference sequence). CDR3 sequence reads: CSARSNEQFF. CDR3 bases: TGCAGTGCTAGATCTAATGAGCAGTTCTTC.

The chain links TRBV6-2 or TRBV6-3 to TRBJ2-7; a possible D gene is TRBD1 (7 bases). The germline V gene has CDR1 MNHEY and CDR2 SVGEGT. The germline V and J ends were trimmed by 5 bases and 6 bases, with 20 bases remaining between them. The CDR3 consists of 15 residues. The CDR3 is CASSQGTEQGLEQYV. The CDR3 DNA sequence: TGTGCCAGCAGTCAGGGGACAGAACAGGGACTCGAGCAGTACGTC.

The chain combines TRBV20-1 with TRBJ2-5, with TRBD2 identical over 8 bases. Germline CDR1 DFQATT, CDR2 SNEGSKA (reference sequence). The CDR3 loop spans 15 amino acids. After removal of 1 base from V and 2 bases from J, the junction contained 6 bases not matched to a gene. CDR3 sequence: CSARAISGDQETQYF. CDR3 nucleotide sequence: TGCAGTGCTAGAGCCATTAGCGGGGATCAAGAGACCCAGTACTTC.

This clonotype was found many times. This sequence joins TRBV7-8 and TRBJ2-3; D is undetermined. V gave up 2 bases and J gave up 3 bases, with 12 bases separating them. The germline V gene encodes CDR1 SGHVS and CDR2 FQNEAQ. The CDR3 has 15 amino acids. The CDR3 here is CASSLTQPPTDTQYF. The CDR3 coding sequence is TGTGCCAGCAGCTTAACGCAGCCTCCGACAGATACGCAGTATTTT.

This clonotype was seen many times. The J gene is TRBJ2-1, the V gene TRBV28, with 9 bases fitting TRBD1. With V trimmed by 5 bases and J by 9 bases, 5 bases remained unmatched. Per the germline V gene, CDR1 is MDHEN and CDR2 is SYDVKM. The CDR3 consists of 13 residues. The CDR3 region is CASSLTGGTEQFF. The CDR3 DNA sequence: TGTGCCAGCAGTCTGACAGGGGGTACTGAGCAGTTCTTC.

The rearrangement uses TRBV12-3 or TRBV12-4 and TRBJ2-1; D might be TRBD1 (6 bases). V lost 6 bases and J lost 1, with 19 bases in between. The CDR3 loop spans 17 amino acids. The CDR3 DNA follows: TGTGCCAGCAGCAGAGGGTCAGGGGTATCGTCCTACAATGAGCAGTTCTTC. This translates into CASSRGSGVSSYNEQFF.